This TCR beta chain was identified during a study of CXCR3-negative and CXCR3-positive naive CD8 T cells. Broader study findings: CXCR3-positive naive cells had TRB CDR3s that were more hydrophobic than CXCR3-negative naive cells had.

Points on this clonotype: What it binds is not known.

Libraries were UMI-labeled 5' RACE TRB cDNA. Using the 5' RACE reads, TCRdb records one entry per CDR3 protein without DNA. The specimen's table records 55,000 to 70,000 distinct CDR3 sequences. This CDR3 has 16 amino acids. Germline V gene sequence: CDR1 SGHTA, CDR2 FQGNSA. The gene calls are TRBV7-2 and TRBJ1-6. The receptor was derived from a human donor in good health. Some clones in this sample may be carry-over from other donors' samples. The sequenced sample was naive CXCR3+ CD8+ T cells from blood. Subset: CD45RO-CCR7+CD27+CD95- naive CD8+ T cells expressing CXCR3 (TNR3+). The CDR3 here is CASSLQLSSYNSPLHF.